These 9 T cell receptor beta chains share one sample of origin, sequenced in a study of technical replicates of blood from a few donors. The table came from immunoSEQ multiplex PCR; TCRdb's copy has only in-frame clones and leaves some out. Among roughly 90,000 clones listed, around 96% were seen once. Input material: T cells isolated from PBMCs. These receptors all stem from a human donor in good health.

The V call is TRBV5-1, the J call TRBJ2-7; a possible D gene is TRBD1 (6 bases). There are 16 residues in the CDR3. V was shortened by 4 bases and J by 5 bases, with 22 bases between the two germline ends. The V gene's germline CDR1 is SGHRS and CDR2 YFSETQ. In nucleotides, the CDR3 is TGCGCCAGCAGCCCCAGACAGGTCCTCACCTTCGACGAGCAGTACTTC. Its translation is CASSPRQVLTFDEQYF.

The chain couples TRBV6-5 to TRBJ2-5; 12 bases map to TRBD2. The CDR3 has 15 amino acids. After removal of 7 bases from V and 3 bases from J, the junction contained 6 bases not matched to a gene. CDR1 and CDR2 (germline): MNHEY, SVGAGI. CDR3 amino acids: CASIEASGGEETQYF. The CDR3 DNA is TGTGCCAGCATAGAGGCTAGCGGGGGGGAAGAGACCCAGTACTTC.

J is TRBJ1-1 and V is TRBV29-1; D unclear. Trimming left V 4 bases short and J 0 bases short, with 24 bases between. The germline gives CDR1 SQVTM, CDR2 ANQGSEA. This CDR3 has 18 amino acids. CDR3 sequence (DNA): TGCAGCGTTGTACATAACCCAGGCCAGGTGGCGATGAACACTGAAGCTTTCTTT. This gives the protein CSVVHNPGQVAMNTEAFF.

This rearrangement joins TRBV5-4 to TRBJ2-7, with D perhaps matching TRBD2 (5 bases). The CDR3 runs 18 residues. The germline V and J ends were trimmed by 3 bases and 0 bases, with 22 bases remaining between them. Germline loops: CDR1 SGHNT, CDR2 YYREEE (reference sequence). The CDR3 DNA follows: TGTGCCAGCAGCTCCCCCTCCGGACTCGTTAACAGCTCCTACGAGCAGTACTTC. It codes for CASSSPSGLVNSSYEQYF.

The chain joins TRBV4-1 to TRBJ2-7; 10 bases are shared with TRBD2. The V gene's germline CDR1 is MGHRA and CDR2 YSYEKL. The CDR3 sequence is 16 residues long. V lost 0 bases and J lost 1; bases outside the gene matches: 3. The CDR3 here is CASSQEGLASSYEQYF. Here the CDR3 DNA reads TGCGCCAGCAGCCAAGAGGGACTAGCGTCGTCCTACGAGCAGTACTTC.

This clone was picked up one time. V gene TRBV2 combines with J gene TRBJ1-1, with D unclear. The CDR3 extends over 15 amino acids. Trimming removed 2 bases from V and 3 bases from J, with 13 bases in between. Germline CDR1 SNHLY, CDR2 FYNNEI. The CDR3 loop is CASSEKVGWDTEAFF. DNA of the CDR3: TGTGCCAGCAGTGAAAAGGTCGGGTGGGACACTGAAGCTTTCTTT.

This clone has only one observation. The V and J genes are TRBV5-1 and TRBJ1-4; 8 bases line up with TRBD1. J gave up 8 bases and V 1 base, and 7 bases lay outside the gene matches. Germline V lookup: CDR1 SGHRS, CDR2 YFSETQ. The CDR3 totals 15 residues. This CDR3 reads CASSLQTGAGEKLFF. CDR3 sequence (DNA): TGCGCCAGCAGCTTGCAGACAGGGGCGGGAGAAAAACTGTTTTTT.

This clone has a handful of counts. The V and J genes are TRBV4-1 and TRBJ1-1, with 8 bases fitting TRBD1. Trimming cost V 0 bases and J 11 bases; bases outside gene matches: 23. Germline V gene data show CDR1 as MGHRA and CDR2 as YSYEKL. The CDR3 length is 19 residues. CDR3 in DNA: TGCGCCAGCAGCCAAGACGATCGATATCGACAGGGGCCTCGGGCGTATGCTTTCTTT. Amino acids: CASSQDDRYRQGPRAYAFF.

This chain links TRBV4-1 with TRBJ2-7, with 9 bases identical to TRBD1. This CDR3 region has 15 residues. Trimming took 4 bases from V and 0 from J; bases not matched to a gene: 4. CDR1 and CDR2 from the germline V gene are MGHRA and YSYEKL. The CDR3 sequence: CASSLGQGSSYEQYF. The DNA for the CDR3 is TGCGCCAGCAGCCTCGGACAGGGGAGCTCCTACGAGCAGTACTTC.